This T cell receptor (beta chain) was recovered during a study of OX40 agonist ivuxolimab in advanced cancers. This table comes from immunoSEQ multiplex PCR, and its TCRdb copy is limited to in-frame clones, with some not included. The sample has under 85,000 clones, 87% seen once. Autoimmune disease history or systemic immunosuppression barred patients. Germline CDR1 and CDR2: SGHNT and YYREEE (reference sequence). The CDR3 has 15 residues. V shed 2 bases, J shed 6 bases, and the junction held 7 bases outside the gene matches. The chain employs TRBV5-4 and TRBJ2-2, with 7 bases aligning to TRBD1. The TCR was taken from an adult with an advanced solid tumor such as melanoma, head and neck, liver or kidney cancer. Sequencing used CD4+ or CD8+ T cells sorted from blood, obtained in a trial of the OX40 agonist ivuxolimab. CDR3: CASSLGGPRPGELFF. In DNA form, the CDR3 reads TGTGCCAGCAGCTTAGGGGGCCCAAGGCCCGGGGAGCTGTTTTTT.